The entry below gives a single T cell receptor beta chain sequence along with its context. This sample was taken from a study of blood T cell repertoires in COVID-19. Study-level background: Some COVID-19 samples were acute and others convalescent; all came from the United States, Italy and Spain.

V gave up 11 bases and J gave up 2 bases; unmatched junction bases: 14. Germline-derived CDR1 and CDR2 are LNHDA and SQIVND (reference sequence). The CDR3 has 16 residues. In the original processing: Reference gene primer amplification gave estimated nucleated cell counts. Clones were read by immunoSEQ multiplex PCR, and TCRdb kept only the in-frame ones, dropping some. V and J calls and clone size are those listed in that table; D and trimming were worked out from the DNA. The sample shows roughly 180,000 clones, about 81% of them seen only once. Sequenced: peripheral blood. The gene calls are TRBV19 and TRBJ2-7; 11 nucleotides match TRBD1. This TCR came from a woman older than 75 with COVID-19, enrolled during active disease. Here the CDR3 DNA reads TGTGCCTCCGGGACAGGGGGGCCGGGGGCGGCCTACGAGCAGTACTTC. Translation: CASGTGGPGAAYEQYF.